This TCR beta chain was sequenced for a study of CD8 T cells in Susac syndrome. The RNA input was roughly 0.45 to 1 ug, and it was reverse transcribed with random hexamers. An immunoSEQ multiplex PCR generated amplified TCR beta CDR3 products spanning 54 Vbeta and 13 Jbeta. TCRdb reanalysed the immunoSEQ multiplex PCR reads using MiXCR and keeps one entry per CDR3 protein. The table shows around 300,000 distinct CDR3 sequences, with about 92% occurring only once. Study-wide results and caveats: Acknowledgment was made by the study that its TCR sequencing and HLA analysis involved a relatively small number of individuals.

The CDR3 extends over 16 amino acids. The germline CDR1 and CDR2 sequences are MNHEY and SVGEGT. The V gene lost 8 bases and the J gene lost 0 bases, with 20 bases spanning the gap. Points on this clonotype: Its antigen is unknown.

The CD8+ and CD4+ T cells were isolated magnetically using a negative isolation approach, whereas the TEMRA cells were enriched by FACS. The specimen was CD4+ T cells from PBMCs. The V gene is TRBV6-2 or TRBV6-3, the J gene TRBJ2-7, with D hard to call. This sequence was found in a human donor with multiple sclerosis. The CDR3 DNA reads as TGTGCCAGCCAGTTATATCTCTACGGAACCTCCTACGAGCAGTACTTC. It yields the protein CASQLYLYGTSYEQYF.